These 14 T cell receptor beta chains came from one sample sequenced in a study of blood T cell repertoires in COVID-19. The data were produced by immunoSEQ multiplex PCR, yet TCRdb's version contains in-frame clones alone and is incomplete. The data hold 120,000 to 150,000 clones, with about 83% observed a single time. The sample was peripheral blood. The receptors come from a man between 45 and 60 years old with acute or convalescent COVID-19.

In DNA, the CDR3 is TGTGCCAGCAGCTTAATACAGGGGCATGAAAAACTGTTTTTT. It translates to CASSLIQGHEKLFF. The rearrangement links TRBV5-6 to TRBJ1-4; 7 bases line up with TRBD1. V dropped 2 bases and J dropped 6; count of bases not matched to a gene: 4. The CDR3 loop spans 14 amino acids. CDR1 is SGHDT and CDR2 is YYEEEE in the germline V gene.

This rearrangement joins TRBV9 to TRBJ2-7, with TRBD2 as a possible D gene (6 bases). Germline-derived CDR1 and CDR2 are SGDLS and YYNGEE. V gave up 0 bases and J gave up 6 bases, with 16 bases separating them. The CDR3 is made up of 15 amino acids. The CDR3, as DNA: TGTGCCAGCAGCGTAGTGCTAGCGTTTCCTTTCGAGCAGTACTTC. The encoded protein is CASSVVLAFPFEQYF.

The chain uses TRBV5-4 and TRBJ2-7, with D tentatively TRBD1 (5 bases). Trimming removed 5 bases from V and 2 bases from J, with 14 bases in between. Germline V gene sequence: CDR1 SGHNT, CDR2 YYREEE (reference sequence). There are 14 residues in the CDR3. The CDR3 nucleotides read TGTGCCAGCAGTCAGCAGGGTTCCACCTACGAGCAGTACTTC. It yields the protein CASSQQGSTYEQYF.

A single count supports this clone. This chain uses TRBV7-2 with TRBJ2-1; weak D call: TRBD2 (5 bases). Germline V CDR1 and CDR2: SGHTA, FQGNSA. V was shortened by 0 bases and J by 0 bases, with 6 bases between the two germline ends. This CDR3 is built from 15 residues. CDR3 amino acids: CASSLAGSSYNEQFF. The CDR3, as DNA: TGTGCCAGCAGCTTAGCGGGGAGCTCCTACAATGAGCAGTTCTTC. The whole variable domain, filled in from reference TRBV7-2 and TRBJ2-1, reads GAGVSQSPSNKVTEKGKDVELRCDPISGHTALYWYRQSLGQGLEFLIYFQGNSAPDKSGLPSDRFSAERTGGSVSTLTIQRTQQEDSAVYLCASSLAGSSYNEQFFGPGTRLTVL.

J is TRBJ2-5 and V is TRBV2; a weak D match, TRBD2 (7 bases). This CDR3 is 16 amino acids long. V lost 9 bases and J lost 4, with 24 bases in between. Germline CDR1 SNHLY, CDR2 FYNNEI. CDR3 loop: CASRSGDIQVGETQYF. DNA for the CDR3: TGTGCCAGTAGGAGCGGGGACATTCAGGTGGGAGAGACCCAGTACTTC.

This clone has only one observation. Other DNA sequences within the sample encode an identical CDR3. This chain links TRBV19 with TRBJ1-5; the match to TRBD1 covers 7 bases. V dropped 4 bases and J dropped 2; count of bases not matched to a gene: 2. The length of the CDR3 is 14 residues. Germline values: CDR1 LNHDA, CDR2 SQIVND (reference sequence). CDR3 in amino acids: CASSKQGGNQPQHF. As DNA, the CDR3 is TGTGCCAGTAGTAAGCAGGGGGGCAATCAGCCCCAGCATTTT.

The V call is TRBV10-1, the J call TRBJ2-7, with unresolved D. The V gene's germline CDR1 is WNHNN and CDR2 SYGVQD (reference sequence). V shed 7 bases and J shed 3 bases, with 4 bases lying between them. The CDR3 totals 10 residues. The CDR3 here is CASNSYEQYV. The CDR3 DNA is TGCGCCAGCAATAGCTACGAGCAGTACGTC.

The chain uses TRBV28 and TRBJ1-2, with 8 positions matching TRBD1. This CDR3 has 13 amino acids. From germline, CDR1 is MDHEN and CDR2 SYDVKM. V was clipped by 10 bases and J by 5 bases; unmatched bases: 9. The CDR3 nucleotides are TGTGCCACTTGGAGACAGGGGCTTTATGGCTACACCTTC. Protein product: CATWRQGLYGYTF.

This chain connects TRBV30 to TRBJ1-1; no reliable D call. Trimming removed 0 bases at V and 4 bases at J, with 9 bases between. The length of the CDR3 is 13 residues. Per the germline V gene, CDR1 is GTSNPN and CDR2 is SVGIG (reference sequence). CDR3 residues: CAWSVEEATEAFF. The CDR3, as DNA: TGTGCCTGGAGTGTAGAAGAAGCCACTGAAGCTTTCTTT. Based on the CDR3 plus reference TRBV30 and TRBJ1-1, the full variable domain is SQTIHQWPATLVQPVGSPLSLECTVEGTSNPNLYWYRQAAGRGLQLLFYSVGIGQISSEVPQNLSASRPQDRQFILSSKKLLLSDSGFYLCAWSVEEATEAFFGQGTRLTVV.

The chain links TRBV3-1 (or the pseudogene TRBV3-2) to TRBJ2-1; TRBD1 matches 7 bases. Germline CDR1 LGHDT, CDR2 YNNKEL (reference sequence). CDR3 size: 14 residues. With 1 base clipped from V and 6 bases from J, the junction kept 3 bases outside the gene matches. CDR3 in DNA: TGTGCCAGCAGCCAAGGAAGACAGGGCAATGAGCAGTTCTTC. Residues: CASSQGRQGNEQFF.

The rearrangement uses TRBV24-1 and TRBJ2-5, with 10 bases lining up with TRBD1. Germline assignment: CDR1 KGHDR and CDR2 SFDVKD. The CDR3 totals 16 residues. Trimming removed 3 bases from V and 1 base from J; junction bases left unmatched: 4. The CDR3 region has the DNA TGTGCCACCAGTGATGCCTGGACAGGGGGCCAAGAGACCCAGTACTTC. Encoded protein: CATSDAWTGGQETQYF.

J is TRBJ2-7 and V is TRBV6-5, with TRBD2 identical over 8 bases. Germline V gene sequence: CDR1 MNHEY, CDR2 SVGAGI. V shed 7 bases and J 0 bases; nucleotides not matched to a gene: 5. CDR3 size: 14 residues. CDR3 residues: CASKASGSSYEQYF. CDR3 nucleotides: TGTGCCAGCAAGGCCAGCGGGAGCTCCTACGAGCAGTACTTC.

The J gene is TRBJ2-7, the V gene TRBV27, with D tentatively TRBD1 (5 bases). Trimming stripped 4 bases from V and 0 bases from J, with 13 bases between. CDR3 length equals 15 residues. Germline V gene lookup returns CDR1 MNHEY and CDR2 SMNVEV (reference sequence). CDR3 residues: CASSYTGLSSYEQYF. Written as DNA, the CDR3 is TGTGCCAGCAGTTACACAGGTCTTAGCTCCTACGAGCAGTACTTC.

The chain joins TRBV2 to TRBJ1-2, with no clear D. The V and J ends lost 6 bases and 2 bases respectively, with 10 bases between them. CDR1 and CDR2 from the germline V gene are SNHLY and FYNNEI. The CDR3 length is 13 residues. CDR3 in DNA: TGTGCCAGCAGCCCAGACACCAACTATGGCTACACCTTC. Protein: CASSPDTNYGYTF. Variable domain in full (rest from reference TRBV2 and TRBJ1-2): EPEVTQTPSHQVTQMGQEVILRCVPISNHLYFYWYRQILGQKVEFLVSFYNNEISEKSEIFDDQFSVERPDGSNFTLKIRSTKLEDSAMYFCASSPDTNYGYTFGSGTRLTVV.